A selection of T cell receptor beta chains follows, all from one sample in a study of T cells after yellow fever vaccination. A single record per CDR3 protein comes from TCRdb applying MiXCR to the 5' RACE reads. Here the sample spans hundreds of thousands of distinct CDR3 sequences, roughly 12% being singletons. Sequences were derived from PBMCs, sampled on the day of the yellow fever booster vaccination. These receptors were collected from a man aged 30 to 39 who received the YFV17D yellow fever vaccine. Both conserved end residues are part of each CDR3. The D gene is left open where the match is weak. Not all rows give a size; the values are once, few, many and, for expanded clones, a class.

CASSTVAERKETQYF	TGTGCCAGCAGCACCGTAGCGGAACGAAAAGAGACCCAGTACTTC	few	TRBV28	.	TRBJ2-5
CASSYSFGGRDTDTQYF	TGTGCCAGCAGTTACTCGTTCGGCGGGAGGGACACAGATACGCAGTATTTT	few	TRBV6-5	TRBD2	TRBJ2-3
CASSPTNPFATNEKLFF	TGCGCCAGCAGCCCGACGAACCCCTTCGCAACTAATGAAAAACTGTTTTTT	few	TRBV5-1	.	TRBJ1-4
CASSFSWGLAGYNEQFF	TGTGCCAGCAGCTTTTCTTGGGGACTAGCGGGATACAATGAGCAGTTCTTC	.	TRBV7-9	TRBD2	TRBJ2-1
CASSQEGGLKDTQYF	TGCGCCAGCAGCCAAGAAGGGGGCCTCAAGGATACGCAGTATTTT	.	TRBV4-3	TRBD1	TRBJ2-3
CSAISQGAGRNEQFF	TGCAGTGCTATCTCACAGGGGGCAGGGAGGAATGAGCAGTTCTTC	.	TRBV20-1	TRBD1	TRBJ2-1
CASSLFASDLTYEQYF	TGTGCCAGCAGCCTTTTTGCCTCGGACCTTACCTACGAGCAGTACTTC	few	TRBV5-4	.	TRBJ2-7
CASSLGEVYEQYF	TGTGCCAGCAGCTTAGGTGAGGTCTACGAGCAGTACTTC	few	TRBV7-8	.	TRBJ2-7
CASGRWQGKNEQFF	TGTGCCAGCGGAAGGTGGCAGGGGAAGAATGAGCAGTTCTTC	.	TRBV6-1	.	TRBJ2-1
CASSTQLAGSGDTQYF	TGTGCCAGTAGTACCCAACTAGCGGGATCAGGAGATACGCAGTATTTT	.	TRBV19	TRBD2	TRBJ2-3
CASGFQGADTQYF	TGTGCTAGTGGTTTTCAGGGGGCAGATACGCAGTATTTT	few	TRBV12-5	TRBD1	TRBJ2-3
CSADNRNQPQHF	TGCAGTGCGGACAATCGCAATCAGCCCCAGCATTTT	.	TRBV20-1	.	TRBJ1-5
CAISNTGVAGELFF	TGTGCCATCAGTAATACAGGGGTCGCCGGGGAGCTGTTTTTT	.	TRBV10-3	TRBD1	TRBJ2-2
CACSQEGRLAGADTQYF	TGTGCCTGCAGCCAAGAAGGGCGCCTAGCGGGAGCAGATACGCAGTATTTT	.	TRBV3-1	TRBD2	TRBJ2-3
CASSTGTGGPNEQFF	TGTGCCAGCAGTACCGGGACAGGGGGTCCCAATGAGCAGTTCTTC	many	TRBV9	TRBD1	TRBJ2-1
CASSLRGVVVNTGELFF	TGTGCCAGCAGTTTACGGGGAGTTGTCGTGAACACCGGGGAGCTGTTTTTT	few	TRBV27	.	TRBJ2-2
CASSGTSGLGAQYF	TGTGCCAGCAGTGGGACTAGCGGCCTCGGGGCCCAGTACTTC	.	TRBV2	TRBD2	TRBJ2-5
CSVVRPGEYGYTF	TGCAGCGTTGTAAGACCGGGGGAATATGGCTACACCTTC	few	TRBV29-1	.	TRBJ1-2
CASSPRGLRAFF	TGCGCCAGCAGCCCCCGGGGGCTTAGAGCTTTCTTT	.	TRBV5-1	.	TRBJ1-1
CASSFSLSGTGELFF	TGTGCCAGCAGCTTTAGTTTATCGGGCACCGGGGAGCTGTTTTTT	few	TRBV7-2	.	TRBJ2-2
CSAMRPSIQETQYF	TGCAGTGCTATGCGTCCGTCTATCCAAGAGACCCAGTACTTC	.	TRBV20-1	.	TRBJ2-5
CASSYRVSGRSGDEQFF	TGTGCCAGCAGTTACAGAGTATCCGGGAGATCTGGCGATGAGCAGTTCTTC	once	TRBV6-2/TRBV6-3	.	TRBJ2-1
CATSRDLDRAAYEQYF	TGTGCCACCAGCAGAGATCTCGACAGGGCAGCCTACGAGCAGTACTTC	.	TRBV15	TRBD1	TRBJ2-7
CASSQGDRLYQPQHF	TGTGCCAGCAGCCAAGGGGACAGGTTGTATCAGCCCCAGCATTTT	.	TRBV3-1	TRBD1	TRBJ1-5
CASSLTGTPGELFF	TGTGCCAGCAGTTTAACAGGGACCCCCGGGGAGCTGTTTTTT	few	TRBV27	.	TRBJ2-2
CASKWDRGSYEQYF	TGTGCCAGTAAGTGGGACAGGGGATCCTACGAGCAGTACTTC	few	TRBV19	TRBD1	TRBJ2-7
CASSIYRGLGDTQYF	TGTGCCAGCAGCATTTACAGGGGGCTGGGAGATACGCAGTATTTT	few	TRBV7-6	TRBD1	TRBJ2-3
CSANLPGTVGNTIYF	TGCAGTGCTAATCTCCCCGGGACAGTTGGAAACACCATATATTTT	.	TRBV20-1	TRBD1	TRBJ1-3
CASSDRWGLENYGYTF	TGTGCCAGCAGCGATCGATGGGGGCTAGAAAACTATGGCTACACCTTC	.	TRBV9	.	TRBJ1-2